The clone carrying this TCR beta chain has only a few counts. PCR used 60 Vbeta primers and 13 Jbeta primers. Sequencing was performed with immunoSEQ multiplex PCR; in TCRdb, only in-frame clones are kept and a portion is missing. This sample has some 200,000 clones; 9.5% occur once, and the top ten carry less than 1.5%. The CDR3 extends over 13 amino acids. V dropped 0 bases and J dropped 2 bases, with 5 bases sitting between them. Germline CDR1 SGHDT, CDR2 YYEEEE. The entry originates in a study of cytomegalovirus exposure and HLA in healthy donors. This chain connects TRBV5-6 to TRBJ1-2, with no clear D. The sequencing sample was made of PBMCs. This TCR derives from a woman younger than 45 in good health and CMV-seropositive. The CDR3 sequence: CASSLGRNYGYTF. CDR3 bases: TGTGCCAGCAGCTTGGGCAGAAACTATGGCTACACCTTC.